This T cell receptor beta chain appears in the sequencing data of a study of T cell responses to AZD1222 COVID-19 vaccine. TCRdb's copy holds only in-frame clones and misses some; the assay was immunoSEQ multiplex PCR. The sample yields 150,000 to 180,000 clones, around 90% seen once. The germline V gene encodes CDR1 SEHNR and CDR2 FQNEAQ (reference sequence). V shed 4 bases and J shed 3 bases, with 12 bases lying between them. CDR3 length equals 14 residues. This rearrangement joins TRBV7-9 to TRBJ1-2, with D possibly being TRBD1 (5 bases). The sequencing used peripheral blood, collected on day 0 of AZD1222 vaccination. This sequence originates from an adult in good health. The CDR3 loop is CASSWDGPHYGYTF. The CDR3 DNA is TGTGCCAGCAGCTGGGACGGACCTCACTATGGCTACACCTTC.